The 18 T cell receptor beta chains presented below share a single source sample, sequenced in a study of control samples from healthy donors and cancer patients. Some clones are missing from TCRdb's copy, which holds only in-frame ones; the method was immunoSEQ multiplex PCR. This sample has 40,000 to 50,000 clones; around 78% occur once, and the top ten carry over 45%. The sample comprised blood. The receptors stem from a man aged 60 to 75 in good health.

The J gene is TRBJ2-3, the V gene TRBV6-4; the D gene is possibly TRBD2 (5 bases). The CDR3 length is 13 residues. CDR1 is MRHNA and CDR2 is SNTAGT in the germline V gene. The V and J ends lost 0 bases and 6 bases respectively, with 7 bases between them. The CDR3 spells CASSDSRGDTQYF. CDR3 bases: TGTGCCAGCAGTGACTCAAGAGGGGATACGCAGTATTTT.

The chain employs TRBV20-1 and TRBJ2-3; the D gene could be TRBD1 or TRBD2 (5 bases each). With 6 bases removed from V and 6 bases from J, the gap between germline ends came to 10 bases. Germline CDR1 is DFQATT and CDR2 is SNEGSKA (reference sequence). The CDR3 extends over 11 amino acids. CDR3 coding DNA: TGCAGTGCAACGGGGCGGGATACGCAGTATTTT. Protein product: CSATGRDTQYF.

The rearrangement uses TRBV28 and TRBJ1-2; the D is unclear. Germline CDR1 MDHEN, CDR2 SYDVKM. Trimming removed 3 bases at V and 5 bases at J, with 10 bases between. The CDR3 runs 13 residues. Written as DNA, the CDR3 is TGTGCCAGCAGTTTGGGAGCCGTTTATGGCTACACCTTC. Translating it yields CASSLGAVYGYTF.

This sequence joins TRBV4-3 and TRBJ2-1; a weak D match, TRBD1 (6 bases). The CDR3 spans 14 residues. Germline loops: CDR1 LGHNA, CDR2 YSLEER. V was pared by 1 base and J by 6 bases, with 10 bases between. CDR3 bases: TGCGCCAGCAGCCAAGGTTACAGGGCCAATGAGCAGTTCTTC. Translating it yields CASSQGYRANEQFF.

V gene TRBV20-1 combines with J gene TRBJ1-1; no reliable D call. Germline V CDR1 and CDR2: DFQATT, SNEGSKA (reference sequence). This CDR3 contains 11 residues. The CDR3 loop reads CSAQRSTEAFF. The DNA for the CDR3 is TGCAGCGCCCAGCGTAGCACTGAAGCTTTCTTT.

The V call is TRBV27, the J call TRBJ1-4, with D unclear. The CDR3 consists of 15 residues. CDR1 is MNHEY and CDR2 is SMNVEV in the germline V gene (reference sequence). Trimming stripped 3 bases from V and 2 bases from J, with 10 bases between. CDR3 protein: CASSFLAGTNEKLFF. The DNA for the CDR3 is TGTGCCAGCAGTTTCCTGGCAGGCACTAATGAAAAACTGTTTTTT. Combining the CDR3 with reference TRBV27 and TRBJ1-4 gives the whole variable domain EAQVTQNPRYLITVTGKKLTVTCSQNMNHEYMSWYRQDPGLGLRQIYYSMNVEVTDKGDVPEGYKVSRKEKRNFPLILESPSPNQTSLYFCASSFLAGTNEKLFFGSGTQLSVL.

The gene calls are TRBV29-1 and TRBJ2-7; 7 bases match TRBD2. This CDR3 is built from 15 residues. J gave up 0 bases and V 0 bases, and 5 bases lay outside the gene matches. Germline loops: CDR1 SQVTM, CDR2 ANQGSEA. CDR3 sequence: CSVEDPGGSSYEQYF. DNA for the CDR3: TGCAGCGTTGAAGATCCCGGGGGGAGCTCCTACGAGCAGTACTTC.

This clone was recorded a few times. The chain employs TRBV3-1 (or the pseudogene TRBV3-2) and TRBJ2-5, with 15 bases identical to TRBD2. The CDR3 is 17 amino acids. Looked up from germline, CDR1 is LGHDT and CDR2 is YNNKEL (reference sequence). Trimming cost V 4 bases and J 0 bases; bases outside gene matches: 3. The DNA of the CDR3 is TGTGCCAGCAGCCCCGGACTAGCGGGGGGGTACCAAGAGACCCAGTACTTC. Its translation: CASSPGLAGGYQETQYF.

The chain couples TRBV5-1 to TRBJ2-5, with 7 bases identical to TRBD2. The CDR3 has 16 amino acids. V lost 3 bases, J lost 2 bases, and 10 bases stayed unmatched. Germline lookup yields CDR1 SGHRS and CDR2 YFSETQ. The CDR3 sequence is CASSSQLAGAQETQYF. The CDR3 DNA sequence: TGCGCCAGCAGCTCGCAATTGGCGGGAGCACAAGAGACCCAGTACTTC.

The V gene is TRBV29-1, the J gene TRBJ2-5; D tentatively reads TRBD1 or TRBD2 (5 bases each). Trimming took 7 bases from V and 11 from J, leaving 20 bases between them. The CDR3 contains 12 residues. Germline V gene lookup returns CDR1 SQVTM and CDR2 ANQGSEA. CDR3 region: CSASGTSRWQYF. CDR3 nucleotide sequence: TGCAGCGCCTCCGGGACGTCCCGTTGGCAGTACTTC.

The chain has TRBV11-3 and TRBJ1-1, with TRBD1 matching over 7 bases. The length of the CDR3 is 17 residues. The V and J ends lost 5 bases and 2 bases, in that order; junction bases with no gene match: 14. CDR1 is SGHNT and CDR2 is YENEEA in the germline V gene. Here the CDR3 DNA reads TGTGCCAGCAGCCCATCCTTCGGACAGGAACAAAACACTGAAGCTTTCTTT. This sequence encodes CASSPSFGQEQNTEAFF. Using reference TRBV11-3 and TRBJ1-1 for the parts outside the CDR3, the full variable domain is EAGVVQSPRYKIIEKKQPVAFWCNPISGHNTLYWYLQNLGQGPELLIRYENEEAVDDSQLPKDRFSAERLKGVDSTLKIQPAELGDSAVYLCASSPSFGQEQNTEAFFGQGTRLTVV.

The V and J genes are TRBV11-2 and TRBJ1-4, with D perhaps matching TRBD1 (5 bases). V gave up 4 bases and J gave up 5 bases, with 11 bases separating them. The germline gives CDR1 SGHAT, CDR2 FQNNGV. The CDR3 is 14 residues long. The CDR3 is CASSSGRINEKLFF. In DNA form, the CDR3 reads TGTGCCAGCAGCTCGGGACGTATAAATGAAAAACTGTTTTTT. Full variable domain (rest looked up from reference TRBV11-2 and TRBJ1-4): EAGVAQSPRYKIIEKRQSVAFWCNPISGHATLYWYQQILGQGPKLLIQFQNNGVVDDSQLPKDRFSAERLKGVDSTLKIQPAKLEDSAVYLCASSSGRINEKLFFGSGTQLSVL.

V usage is TRBV6-2 or TRBV6-3 and J usage is TRBJ2-7; 7 bases align to TRBD1. CDR3 length equals 11 residues. After removal of 5 bases from V and 6 bases from J, the junction contained 1 base not matched to a gene. Germline V gives CDR1 MNHEY, CDR2 SVGEGT. The CDR3 DNA follows: TGTGCCAGCAGTCGACAGGGCGAGCAGTACTTC. Translating it yields CASSRQGEQYF.

The rearrangement links TRBV7-9 to TRBJ2-1, with 7 bases fitting TRBD1. Trimming took 4 bases from V and 9 from J; bases not matched to a gene: 15. In germline, CDR1 is SEHNR, CDR2 FQNEAQ (reference sequence). The CDR3 is 16 amino acids. CDR3 DNA sequence: TGTGCCAGCAGCTCCCCCCGGACAGGCCGGGGCGGTGAGCAGTTCTTC. Encoded protein: CASSSPRTGRGGEQFF.

The chain couples TRBV27 to TRBJ2-2; no firm D call. Germline values: CDR1 MNHEY, CDR2 SMNVEV (reference sequence). V lost 7 bases and J 4 bases, leaving 19 bases between the germline ends. The length of the CDR3 is 16 residues. The CDR3 loop reads CASTKQPLSSTGELFF. The CDR3 nucleotides are TGTGCCAGCACCAAACAACCACTTAGTTCCACCGGGGAGCTGTTTTTT.

The chain carries TRBV27 and TRBJ2-7, with TRBD2 identical over 9 bases. CDR1 is MNHEY and CDR2 is SMNVEV in the germline V gene (reference sequence). The CDR3 contains 14 residues. The trim removed 7 bases at V and 7 bases at J, leaving 11 bases unmatched. The CDR3 DNA sequence: TGTGCCAGCACCCTCATAGCGGGAGTCGGGGAGCAGTACTTC. It translates to CASTLIAGVGEQYF.

The chain links TRBV15 to TRBJ1-1; D is undetermined. The CDR3 runs 13 residues. V shed 1 base and J shed 4 bases, with 7 bases lying between them. Germline assignment: CDR1 LNHNV and CDR2 YYDKDF (reference sequence). The CDR3 loop reads CATSRVRGTEAFF. The CDR3 nucleotides are TGTGCCACCAGCAGAGTACGAGGCACTGAAGCTTTCTTT.

The chain has TRBV6-5 and TRBJ1-6, with D hard to call. From germline, CDR1 is MNHEY and CDR2 SVGAGI. The CDR3 runs to 13 residues. Deletions cut 6 bases from V and 7 bases from J, with 10 bases between. The CDR3 DNA reads as TGTGCCAGCAGGGATCGAGCAAATTCACCCCTCCACTTT. It specifies CASRDRANSPLHF.